The 20 T cell receptor beta chains reported below all come from one sample, sequenced in a study of CD8 T cells in ankylosing spondylitis. TCRdb recomputed calls from the 5' RACE reads with MiXCR, one row per CDR3 protein. This table holds about 25,000 distinct CDR3 sequences, under 3% found once. Sequencing was carried out using blood, either unsorted or a sorted T cell fraction (not recorded which). The receptor set was obtained from a female donor with ankylosing spondylitis or in good health (not recorded which).

At least ten counts were recorded for this clonotype. V is TRBV9 and J is TRBJ2-5, with a possible D match to TRBD1 (6 bases). The CDR3 runs to 17 residues. Trimming stripped 2 bases from V and 2 bases from J, with 19 bases between. Germline CDR1 SGDLS, CDR2 YYNGEE. The CDR3 loop reads CASSVTGTPTIQETQYF. The CDR3 DNA sequence: TGTGCCAGCAGCGTTACCGGGACACCAACGATTCAAGAGACCCAGTACTTC. Full variable domain (remainder filled in from reference TRBV9 and TRBJ2-5): DSGVTQTPKHLITATGQRVTLRCSPRSGDLSVYWYQQSLDQGLQFLIQYYNGEERAKGNILERFSAQQFPDLHSELNLSSLELGDSALYFCASSVTGTPTIQETQYFGPGTRLLVL.

This clonotype is medium-sized. The rearrangement links TRBV9 to TRBJ2-5; D might be TRBD2 (5 bases). Looked up from germline, CDR1 is SGDLS and CDR2 is YYNGEE. The CDR3 extends over 15 amino acids. V shed 1 base and J shed 0 bases, with 10 bases lying between them. The CDR3 reads CASSVTDWYQETQYF. The CDR3 DNA sequence: TGTGCCAGCAGCGTAACGGACTGGTACCAAGAGACCCAGTACTTC.

This clonotype was seen ten or more times. The chain is built from TRBV9 and TRBJ2-1; 13 positions agree with TRBD2. V lost 0 bases and J lost 9; bases outside the gene matches: 9. The CDR3 sequence is 17 residues long. Germline V CDR1 and CDR2: SGDLS, YYNGEE. CDR3 sequence reads: CASSVEQGLAGIVEQFF. The CDR3 DNA reads TGTGCCAGCAGCGTAGAACAGGGACTAGCGGGAATAGTTGAGCAGTTCTTC.

This clonotype occurred many times. V gene TRBV9 combines with J gene TRBJ2-2; D possibly corresponds to TRBD1 (5 bases). Germline values: CDR1 SGDLS, CDR2 YYNGEE. The CDR3 spans 15 residues. Trimming left V 4 bases short and J 6 bases short, with 16 bases between. The CDR3: CASSQGVASSGELFF. The CDR3 DNA reads as TGTGCCAGCAGCCAAGGGGTAGCTTCGTCCGGGGAGCTGTTTTTT.

This clonotype has ten or more counts. V and J are TRBV9 and TRBJ1-1, with D tentatively TRBD1 (5 bases). The ends were cut back, 2 bases at V and 5 bases at J, with 10 bases in the middle. Germline-derived CDR1 and CDR2 are SGDLS and YYNGEE. The CDR3 is 13 amino acids. Written as DNA, the CDR3 is TGTGCCAGCAGCGTCGACAGAGAAACTGAAGCTTTCTTT. Protein: CASSVDRETEAFF. Complete variable domain (other parts from reference TRBV9 and TRBJ1-1): DSGVTQTPKHLITATGQRVTLRCSPRSGDLSVYWYQQSLDQGLQFLIQYYNGEERAKGNILERFSAQQFPDLHSELNLSSLELGDSALYFCASSVDRETEAFFGQGTRLTVV.

This chain links TRBV9 with TRBJ2-1, with unresolved D. Deletions cut 1 base from V and 5 bases from J, with 22 bases between. This CDR3 is 18 amino acids long. Germline V gene lookup returns CDR1 SGDLS and CDR2 YYNGEE. The CDR3 DNA reads as TGTGCCAGCAGCGTATTCGGGCAGAAAACGCTCCGAGACAATGAGCAGTTCTTC. This gives the protein CASSVFGQKTLRDNEQFF.

This clonotype has a count of ten or more. This chain links TRBV9 with TRBJ2-5, with 9 bases lining up with TRBD2. The CDR3 spans 15 residues. Looked up from germline, CDR1 is SGDLS and CDR2 is YYNGEE. Trimming at V came to 0 bases and at J to 7 bases, leaving 7 bases not matched to a gene. The CDR3 reads CASSVEAGGPGTQYF. The CDR3 DNA reads TGTGCCAGCAGCGTAGAGGCGGGGGGGCCGGGGACCCAGTACTTC.

This clonotype has ten or more counts. The V and J genes are TRBV9 and TRBJ2-6; possibly TRBD1 for D (5 bases). The CDR3 covers 16 residues. Germline-derived CDR1 and CDR2 are SGDLS and YYNGEE. Trimming removed 0 bases from V and 0 bases from J, with 7 bases in between. Here the CDR3 reads CASSVGTGSGANVLTF. For the CDR3, the DNA is TGTGCCAGCAGCGTAGGTACAGGCTCTGGGGCCAACGTCCTGACTTTC.

This clonotype appeared many times. The J gene is TRBJ2-1, the V gene TRBV9; 11 nucleotides line up with TRBD2. Germline loops: CDR1 SGDLS, CDR2 YYNGEE. Trimming removed 1 base from V and 2 bases from J; junction bases left unmatched: 5. The CDR3 runs 17 residues. The CDR3 spells CASSVLAGGRPYNEQFF. Written as DNA, the CDR3 is TGTGCCAGCAGCGTACTAGCGGGAGGCCGTCCCTACAATGAGCAGTTCTTC.

A few counts support this clonotype. The V call is TRBV9, the J call TRBJ2-5; no definite D call. Germline CDR1 and CDR2: SGDLS and YYNGEE. V lost 4 bases to trimming and J lost 1 base, with 11 bases between them. The CDR3 runs 14 residues. The DNA for the CDR3 is TGTGCCAGCAGCCCCCGAGTCAGCCAAGAGACCCAGTACTTC. It is translated as CASSPRVSQETQYF.

This clonotype was picked up many times. CDR3 in amino acids: CASSVQGNYGYTF. CDR3 DNA sequence: TGTGCCAGCAGCGTACAGGGTAACTATGGCTACACCTTC. The chain employs TRBV9 and TRBJ1-2; D may be TRBD1 (5 bases). V shed 1 base and J shed 1 base, with 5 bases lying between them. Germline V gene sequence: CDR1 SGDLS, CDR2 YYNGEE. This CDR3 contains 13 residues.

This clonotype was picked up many times. The V and J genes are TRBV9 and TRBJ2-2, with a tentative D call TRBD2 (5 bases). Trimming stripped 4 bases from V and 7 bases from J, with 14 bases between. The germline CDR1 and CDR2 sequences are SGDLS and YYNGEE. This CDR3 has 14 residues. CDR3 DNA sequence: TGTGCCAGCAGCCGCCTAGGTGGAGGCGGGGAGCTGTTTTTT. It encodes CASSRLGGGGELFF.

This clonotype was found many times. This chain uses TRBV9 with TRBJ2-1; D uncertain. The CDR3 extends over 16 amino acids. Germline V gene sequence: CDR1 SGDLS, CDR2 YYNGEE. V gave up 0 bases and J gave up 0 bases, with 10 bases separating them. CDR3 DNA sequence: TGTGCCAGCAGCGTAGGAGGCGCGAGCTCCTACAATGAGCAGTTCTTC. As protein: CASSVGGASSYNEQFF.

This clonotype occurred many times. The chain combines TRBV9 with TRBJ1-1; D is perhaps TRBD1 (5 bases). The CDR3 runs to 16 residues. Trimming shortened V by 4 bases and J by 0 bases, and 16 bases separated the two germline ends. Per the germline V gene, CDR1 is SGDLS and CDR2 is YYNGEE. The CDR3 nucleotides are TGTGCCAGCAGCCCGCTGGGGACCTCCTTGAACACTGAAGCTTTCTTT. Translating it yields CASSPLGTSLNTEAFF.

The chain carries TRBV9 and TRBJ2-7, with D perhaps assigned TRBD1 or TRBD2 (6 bases each). Germline assignment: CDR1 SGDLS and CDR2 YYNGEE. Trimming took 7 bases from V and 3 from J, leaving 17 bases between them. This CDR3 has 14 residues. The CDR3 sequence is CASGGQGGGYEQYF. In nucleotides, the CDR3 is TGTGCCAGCGGGGGGCAGGGCGGAGGCTACGAGCAGTACTTC. The variable domain in full, with the rest retrieved from reference TRBV9 and TRBJ2-7, is DSGVTQTPKHLITATGQRVTLRCSPRSGDLSVYWYQQSLDQGLQFLIQYYNGEERAKGNILERFSAQQFPDLHSELNLSSLELGDSALYFCASGGQGGGYEQYFGPGTRLTVT.

This clonotype appeared many times. The chain has TRBV9 and TRBJ2-7, with D possibly matching TRBD2 (5 bases). The germline CDR1 and CDR2 sequences are SGDLS and YYNGEE. Trimming cost V 0 bases and J 2 bases, with 12 bases left between them. This CDR3 comprises 15 residues. The CDR3 DNA reads TGTGCCAGCAGCGTAGAAGCTAGCACTACCTACGAGCAGTACTTC. This sequence encodes CASSVEASTTYEQYF.

This clonotype was seen many times. The chain joins TRBV9 to TRBJ2-7; 7 bases agree with TRBD2. The V gene end was trimmed by 0 bases and the J gene end by 4 bases; junction bases not matched to a gene: 7. The CDR3 is 15 residues long. The V gene's germline CDR1 is SGDLS and CDR2 YYNGEE. In nucleotides, the CDR3 is TGTGCCAGCAGCGTAGGGGGCGGGAGTGCGTACGAGCAGTACTTC. Protein: CASSVGGGSAYEQYF. Complete variable domain (other parts from reference TRBV9 and TRBJ2-7): DSGVTQTPKHLITATGQRVTLRCSPRSGDLSVYWYQQSLDQGLQFLIQYYNGEERAKGNILERFSAQQFPDLHSELNLSSLELGDSALYFCASSVGGGSAYEQYFGPGTRLTVT.

In this sample, this clonotype turned up many times. V and J are TRBV9 and TRBJ2-5; TRBD2 agrees at 7 bases. The V segment lost 4 bases and the J segment 2 bases; nucleotides outside the gene matches: 8. Germline lookup yields CDR1 SGDLS and CDR2 YYNGEE. This CDR3 has 15 amino acids. The CDR3 loop is CASSFSPGGQETQYF. CDR3 DNA sequence: TGTGCCAGCAGCTTCTCCCCGGGGGGTCAAGAGACCCAGTACTTC.

This clonotype was seen many times. V and J are TRBV9 and TRBJ2-2, with TRBD2 matching over 8 bases. The CDR3 length is 16 residues. Trimming at V came to 0 bases and at J to 6 bases, leaving 7 bases not matched to a gene. The germline gives CDR1 SGDLS, CDR2 YYNGEE. The CDR3 protein is CASSVAPGGYSGELFF. CDR3 coding DNA: TGTGCCAGCAGCGTAGCGCCGGGAGGGTATTCCGGGGAGCTGTTTTTT.

To note about this clonotype: A much larger clone lies one base from this, so it may be a read error. The gene calls are TRBV9 and TRBJ2-2; D perhaps matches TRBD2 (5 bases). The germline gives CDR1 SGDLS, CDR2 YYNGEE. This CDR3 is 15 amino acids long. In DNA form, the CDR3 reads TGTGCCAGCAGCGTATCTTCCTTGAACACCGGGGAGCTGATTTTT. Translated: CASSVSSLNTGELIF.